These 7 T cell receptor beta chains were all obtained from the same sample, sequenced in a study of identifying expanded T cells in peripheral blood. Data came from immunoSEQ multiplex PCR; TCRdb stores just in-frame clones and leaves some out. The data hold 130,000 or so clones, with approximately 88% observed a single time. Sequencing was done on a sample of blood. The receptor set was obtained from a person aged 18 to 75 in good health.

The chain joins TRBV15 to TRBJ1-1; D remains unclear. The germline gives CDR1 LNHNV, CDR2 YYDKDF (reference sequence). V lost 0 bases and J lost 2, with 19 bases in between. CDR3 size: 18 residues. CDR3 in amino acids: CATSRDLGWSPSNTEAFF. The DNA for the CDR3 is TGTGCCACCAGCAGAGATCTAGGTTGGTCTCCTTCCAACACTGAAGCTTTCTTT.

This clone was counted only a few times. The chain employs TRBV10-1 and TRBJ2-2; D is perhaps TRBD1 (6 bases). CDR3 length: 13 residues. V shed 4 bases and J shed 6 bases, with 9 bases lying between them. Germline CDR1 reads WNHNN; CDR2 reads SYGVQD (reference sequence). The CDR3 sequence: CASSVNRAGELFF. The CDR3 nucleotides are TGCGCCAGCAGTGTTAACAGGGCCGGGGAGCTGTTTTTT.

The chain carries TRBV7-9 and TRBJ1-1; D not certain. CDR1 SEHNR and CDR2 FQNEAQ come from the germline V gene (reference sequence). Between the trimmed V and J ends, which lost 8 bases and 1 base, there was a span of 8 bases. The CDR3 totals 12 residues. The DNA of the CDR3 is TGTGCCAGCGGAATCCGGAACACTGAAGCTTTCTTT. As protein: CASGIRNTEAFF.

This chain uses TRBV5-6 with TRBJ1-1; D is uncertain. Per germline, CDR1 SGHDT and CDR2 YYEEEE. V was shortened by 4 bases and J by 3 bases, with 13 bases between the two germline ends. CDR3 size: 14 residues. DNA of the CDR3: TGTGCCAGCAGCCACACGGGAGGGCACACTGAAGCTTTCTTT. Its protein is CASSHTGGHTEAFF.

Notes on this clone: Germline and junction disagree at one end, which may indicate a read error. The chain recombines TRBV6-1 with TRBJ1-2, with D uncertain. The V gene's germline CDR1 is MNHNS and CDR2 SASEGT. CDR3 length equals 13 residues. For the CDR3, the DNA is TGTGCCAGCAGTGAAATTCCCCCGTTGGTCGGTTCCTTC. It is translated as CASSEIPPLVGSF.

In its sample, this clone was seen a few times. The chain combines TRBV11-2 with TRBJ1-4; TRBD1 might be the D (6 bases). Per germline, CDR1 SGHAT and CDR2 FQNNGV. The length of the CDR3 is 15 residues. V was cut by 0 bases and J by 10 bases, with 15 bases left in between. The CDR3 here is CASSLDPGPGAKLFF. The DNA for the CDR3 is TGTGCCAGCAGCTTAGATCCCGGACCGGGGGCAAAACTGTTTTTT. Supplemented by reference TRBV11-2 and TRBJ1-4, the full variable domain reads EAGVAQSPRYKIIEKRQSVAFWCNPISGHATLYWYQQILGQGPKLLIQFQNNGVVDDSQLPKDRFSAERLKGVDSTLKIQPAKLEDSAVYLCASSLDPGPGAKLFFGSGTQLSVL.

V usage is TRBV5-1 and J usage is TRBJ1-2; no clear D gene. Germline CDR1 SGHRS, CDR2 YFSETQ. CDR3 length: 13 amino acids. V was shortened by 1 base and J by 6 bases, with 10 bases between the two germline ends. CDR3 loop: CASSLRQENGYTF. The CDR3 DNA is TGCGCCAGCAGCTTGCGACAAGAAAATGGCTACACCTTC.